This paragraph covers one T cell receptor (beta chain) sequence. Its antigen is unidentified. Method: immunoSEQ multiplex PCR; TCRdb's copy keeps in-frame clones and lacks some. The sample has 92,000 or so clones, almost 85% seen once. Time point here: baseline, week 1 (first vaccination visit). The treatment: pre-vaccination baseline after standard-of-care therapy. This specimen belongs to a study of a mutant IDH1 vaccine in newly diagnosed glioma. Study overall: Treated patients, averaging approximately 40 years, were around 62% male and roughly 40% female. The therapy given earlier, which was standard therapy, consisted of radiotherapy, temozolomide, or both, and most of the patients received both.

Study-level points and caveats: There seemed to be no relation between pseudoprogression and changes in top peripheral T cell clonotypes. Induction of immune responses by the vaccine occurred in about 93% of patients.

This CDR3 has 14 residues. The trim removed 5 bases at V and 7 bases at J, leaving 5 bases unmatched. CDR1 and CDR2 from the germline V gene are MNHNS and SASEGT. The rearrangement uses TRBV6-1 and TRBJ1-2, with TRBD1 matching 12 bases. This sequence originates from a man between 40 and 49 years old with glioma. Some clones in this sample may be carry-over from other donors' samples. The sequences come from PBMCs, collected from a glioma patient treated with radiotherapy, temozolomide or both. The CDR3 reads CASSQGQGAGGYTF. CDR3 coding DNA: TGTGCCAGCAGTCAGGGACAGGGGGCCGGTGGCTACACCTTC.